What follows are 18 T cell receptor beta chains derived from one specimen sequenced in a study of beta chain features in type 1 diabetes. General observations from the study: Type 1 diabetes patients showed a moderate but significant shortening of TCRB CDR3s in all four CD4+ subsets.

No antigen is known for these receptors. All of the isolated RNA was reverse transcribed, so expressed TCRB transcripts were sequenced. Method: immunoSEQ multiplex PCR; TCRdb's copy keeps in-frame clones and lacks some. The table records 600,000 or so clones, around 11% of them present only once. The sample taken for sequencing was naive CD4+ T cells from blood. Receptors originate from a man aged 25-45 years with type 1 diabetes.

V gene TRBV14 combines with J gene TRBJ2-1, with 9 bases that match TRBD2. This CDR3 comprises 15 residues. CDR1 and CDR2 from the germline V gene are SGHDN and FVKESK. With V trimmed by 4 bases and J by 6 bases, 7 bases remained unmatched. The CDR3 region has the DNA TGTGCCAGCAGCCTTGGGCTAGCGGGGATCAATGAGCAGTTCTTC. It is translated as CASSLGLAGINEQFF.

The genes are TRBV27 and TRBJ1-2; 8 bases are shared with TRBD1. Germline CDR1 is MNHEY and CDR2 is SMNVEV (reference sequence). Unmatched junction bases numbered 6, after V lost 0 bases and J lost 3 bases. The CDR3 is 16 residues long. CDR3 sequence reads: CASSLSIAGGDYGYTF. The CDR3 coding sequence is TGTGCCAGCAGTTTATCTATAGCAGGGGGCGACTATGGCTACACCTTC.

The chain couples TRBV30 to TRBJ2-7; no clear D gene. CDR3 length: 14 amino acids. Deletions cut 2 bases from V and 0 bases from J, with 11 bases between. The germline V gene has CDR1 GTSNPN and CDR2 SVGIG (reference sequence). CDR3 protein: CAWSPTASSYEQYF. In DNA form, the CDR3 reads TGTGCCTGGAGTCCAACAGCGAGCTCCTACGAGCAGTACTTC.

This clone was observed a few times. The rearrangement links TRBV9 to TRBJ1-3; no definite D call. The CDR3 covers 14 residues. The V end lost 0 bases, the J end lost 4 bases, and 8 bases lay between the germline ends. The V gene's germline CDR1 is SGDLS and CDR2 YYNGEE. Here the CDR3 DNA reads TGTGCCAGCAGCGTAGGATGGTCAGGAAACACCATATATTTT. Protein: CASSVGWSGNTIYF.

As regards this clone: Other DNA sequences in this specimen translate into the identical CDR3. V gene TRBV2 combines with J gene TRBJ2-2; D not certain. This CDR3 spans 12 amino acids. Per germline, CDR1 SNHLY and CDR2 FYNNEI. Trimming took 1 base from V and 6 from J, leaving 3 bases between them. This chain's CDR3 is CASSEVAGELFF. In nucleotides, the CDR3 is TGTGCCAGCAGTGAAGTGGCCGGGGAGCTGTTTTTT.

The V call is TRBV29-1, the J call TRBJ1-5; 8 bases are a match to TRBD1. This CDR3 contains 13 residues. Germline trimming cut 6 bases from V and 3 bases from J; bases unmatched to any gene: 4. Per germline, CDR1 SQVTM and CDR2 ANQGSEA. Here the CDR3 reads CSVWTGTNQPQHF. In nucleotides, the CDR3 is TGCAGCGTCTGGACAGGGACCAATCAGCCCCAGCATTTT.

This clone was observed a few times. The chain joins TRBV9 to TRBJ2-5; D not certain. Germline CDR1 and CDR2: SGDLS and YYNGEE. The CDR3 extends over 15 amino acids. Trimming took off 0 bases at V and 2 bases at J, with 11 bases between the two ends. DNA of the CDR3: TGTGCCAGCAGCGTAGGATTAGGCAGTCAAGAGACCCAGTACTTC. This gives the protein CASSVGLGSQETQYF.

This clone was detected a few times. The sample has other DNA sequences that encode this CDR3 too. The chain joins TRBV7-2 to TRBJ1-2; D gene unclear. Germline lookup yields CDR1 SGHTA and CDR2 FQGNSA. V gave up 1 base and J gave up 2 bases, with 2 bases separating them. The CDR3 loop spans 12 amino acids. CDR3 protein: CASSLGNYGYTF. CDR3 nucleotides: TGTGCCAGCAGCTTAGGGAACTATGGCTACACCTTC.

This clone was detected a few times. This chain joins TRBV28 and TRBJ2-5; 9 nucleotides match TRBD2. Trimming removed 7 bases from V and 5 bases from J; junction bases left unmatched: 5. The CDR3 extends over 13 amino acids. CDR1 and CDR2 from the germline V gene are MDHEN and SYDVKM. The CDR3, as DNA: TGTGCCAGCAATAGCGGGGGATGGGAGACCCAGTACTTC. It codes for CASNSGGWETQYF.

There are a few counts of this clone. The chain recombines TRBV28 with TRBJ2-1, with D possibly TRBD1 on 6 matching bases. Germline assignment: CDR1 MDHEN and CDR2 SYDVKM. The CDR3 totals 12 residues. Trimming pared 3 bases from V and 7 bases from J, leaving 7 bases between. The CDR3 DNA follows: TGTGCCAGCAGTTTGAGGGGGAATGAGCAGTTCTTC. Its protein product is CASSLRGNEQFF.

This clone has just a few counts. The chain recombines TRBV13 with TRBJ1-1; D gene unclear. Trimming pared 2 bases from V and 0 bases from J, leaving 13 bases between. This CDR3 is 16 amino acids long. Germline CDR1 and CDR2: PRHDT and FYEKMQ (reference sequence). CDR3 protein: CASSLFSRRLNTEAFF. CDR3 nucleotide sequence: TGTGCCAGCAGCTTATTCTCGCGCAGATTGAACACTGAAGCTTTCTTT.

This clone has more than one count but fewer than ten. The CDR3 DNA sequence: TGTGCCAGCCGACGTTCCCTCGACAGCGTCTATGGCTACACCTTC. Amino acid sequence: CASRRSLDSVYGYTF. This rearrangement joins TRBV27 to TRBJ1-2; D perhaps matches TRBD1 (5 bases). The germline gives CDR1 MNHEY, CDR2 SMNVEV (reference sequence). Trimming pared 8 bases from V and 4 bases from J, leaving 20 bases between. The CDR3 consists of 15 residues.

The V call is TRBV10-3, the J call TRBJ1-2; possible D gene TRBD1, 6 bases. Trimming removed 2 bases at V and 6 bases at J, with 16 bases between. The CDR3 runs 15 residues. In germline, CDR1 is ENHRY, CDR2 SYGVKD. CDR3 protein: CAISESYDRRDGYTF. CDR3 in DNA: TGTGCCATCAGTGAGAGTTATGACAGGCGAGATGGCTACACCTTC.

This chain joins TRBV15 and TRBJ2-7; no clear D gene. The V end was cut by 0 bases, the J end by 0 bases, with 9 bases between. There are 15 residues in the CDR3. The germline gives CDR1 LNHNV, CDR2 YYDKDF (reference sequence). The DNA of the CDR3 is TGTGCCACCAGCAGAGATAAGGGCCCCTCCTACGAGCAGTACTTC. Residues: CATSRDKGPSYEQYF. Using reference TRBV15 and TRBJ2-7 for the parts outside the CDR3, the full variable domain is DAMVIQNPRYQVTQFGKPVTLSCSQTLNHNVMYWYQQKSSQAPKLLFHYYDKDFNNEADTPDNFQSRRPNTSFCFLDIRSPGLGDTAMYLCATSRDKGPSYEQYFGPGTRLTVT.

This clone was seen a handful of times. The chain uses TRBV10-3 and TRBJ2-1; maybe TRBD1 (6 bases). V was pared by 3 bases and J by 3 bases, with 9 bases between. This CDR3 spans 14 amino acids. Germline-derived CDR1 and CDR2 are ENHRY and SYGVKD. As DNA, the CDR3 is TGTGCCATCAGTGAAGCGACAGGCTACAATGAGCAGTTCTTC. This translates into CAISEATGYNEQFF.

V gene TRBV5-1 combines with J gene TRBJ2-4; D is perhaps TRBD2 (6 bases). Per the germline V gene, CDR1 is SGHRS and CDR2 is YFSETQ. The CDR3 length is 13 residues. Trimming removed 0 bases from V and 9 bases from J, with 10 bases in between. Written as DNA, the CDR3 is TGCGCCAGCAGCTTGGTTGGGAGGTCCATTCAGTACTTC. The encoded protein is CASSLVGRSIQYF.

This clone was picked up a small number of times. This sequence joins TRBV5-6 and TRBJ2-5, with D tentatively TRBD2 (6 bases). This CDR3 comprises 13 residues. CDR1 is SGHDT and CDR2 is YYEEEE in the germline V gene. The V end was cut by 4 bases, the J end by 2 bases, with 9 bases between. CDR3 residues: CASSVGLQETQYF. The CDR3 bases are TGTGCCAGCAGCGTGGGACTGCAAGAGACCCAGTACTTC.

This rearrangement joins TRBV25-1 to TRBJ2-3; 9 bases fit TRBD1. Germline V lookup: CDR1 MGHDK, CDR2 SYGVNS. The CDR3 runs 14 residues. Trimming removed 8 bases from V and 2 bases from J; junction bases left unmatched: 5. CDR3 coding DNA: TGTGCCAGCCAGAGGACAGGGGCCACAGATACGCAGTATTTT. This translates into CASQRTGATDTQYF.